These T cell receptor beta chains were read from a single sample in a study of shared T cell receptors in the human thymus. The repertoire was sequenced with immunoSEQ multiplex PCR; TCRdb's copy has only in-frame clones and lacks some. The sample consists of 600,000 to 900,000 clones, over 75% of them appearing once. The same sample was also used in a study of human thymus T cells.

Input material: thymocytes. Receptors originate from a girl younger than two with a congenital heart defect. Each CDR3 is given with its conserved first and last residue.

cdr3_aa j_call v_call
CASSLARSNRRQGCTEAFF TRBJ1-1 TRBV5-1
CASTSSLPLHF TRBJ1-6 TRBV28
CASSFIGQGPGEQYF TRBJ2-7 TRBV7-8
CASSDRGASNSPLHF TRBJ1-6 TRBV6-4
CASSQEPSGGRNEQFF TRBJ2-1 TRBV4-3
CASSLDRPNTEAFF TRBJ1-1 TRBV5-4
CAGNSGREPQHF TRBJ1-5 TRBV28
CASSSPNRQGDGEKLFF TRBJ1-4 TRBV5-6
CASSRTGVGNQPQHF TRBJ1-5 TRBV7-9
CASSPGGASEAFF TRBJ1-1 TRBV7-9
CATSRGSGGTDTQYF TRBJ2-3 TRBV15
CSVRTGNTEAFF TRBJ1-1 TRBV29-1
CASQGSNYGYTF TRBJ1-2 TRBV6-1
CASSLDPDQPQHF TRBJ1-5 TRBV5-6
CASRRRGGGPDTQYF TRBJ2-3 TRBV2
CASSSYRGTYGYTF TRBJ1-2 TRBV6-5
CASSLGWDRGKAEQYF TRBJ2-7 TRBV5-1
CASGGGSGSPLHF TRBJ1-6 TRBV25-1
CASSAQTSTGGNTEAFF TRBJ1-1 TRBV4-3
CASKLGQGAGYTF TRBJ1-2 TRBV10-2
CASSQGSWDRNPYEQYF TRBJ2-7 TRBV4-1
CASSFHPDRSNTGELFF TRBJ2-2 TRBV13